This T cell receptor (beta chain) appears in the sequencing data of a study of cytomegalovirus exposure and HLA in healthy donors. Study-level findings and limits: More clonal expansion characterized HLA-associated TCR beta chains than equally common others in a later analysis. Prediction of most subjects' HLA-A and HLA-B alleles by TCR beta sequences was reportedly accurate.

Points on this clone: As yet, its antigen is unknown.

Vbeta (60) and Jbeta (13) primers were used in the PCR. Only in-frame clones appear in the TCRdb table, and some are missing; sequencing was by immunoSEQ multiplex PCR. The sample consists of about 160,000 clones, over 80% of them appearing once. CDR3 length: 14 residues. The V end lost 7 bases, the J end lost 2 bases, and 14 bases lay between the germline ends. The germline gives CDR1 SGHRS, CDR2 YFSETQ. Donors likely had unrecorded immune exposures despite being nominally healthy when sampled. V gene TRBV5-1 combines with J gene TRBJ2-3; a weak D match, TRBD2 (6 bases). Sequences were obtained from PBMCs. This TCR derives from a woman younger than 30 in good health and CMV-seronegative. The CDR3 spells CASLRDSPTDTQYF. The CDR3 DNA is TGCGCCAGCCTCCGGGACTCTCCCACAGATACGCAGTATTTT. Supplemented by reference TRBV5-1 and TRBJ2-3, the full variable domain reads KAGVTQTPRYLIKTRGQQVTLSCSPISGHRSVSWYQQTPGQGLQFLFEYFSETQRNKGNFPGRFSGRQFSNSRSEMNVSTLELGDSALYLCASLRDSPTDTQYFGPGTRLTVL.